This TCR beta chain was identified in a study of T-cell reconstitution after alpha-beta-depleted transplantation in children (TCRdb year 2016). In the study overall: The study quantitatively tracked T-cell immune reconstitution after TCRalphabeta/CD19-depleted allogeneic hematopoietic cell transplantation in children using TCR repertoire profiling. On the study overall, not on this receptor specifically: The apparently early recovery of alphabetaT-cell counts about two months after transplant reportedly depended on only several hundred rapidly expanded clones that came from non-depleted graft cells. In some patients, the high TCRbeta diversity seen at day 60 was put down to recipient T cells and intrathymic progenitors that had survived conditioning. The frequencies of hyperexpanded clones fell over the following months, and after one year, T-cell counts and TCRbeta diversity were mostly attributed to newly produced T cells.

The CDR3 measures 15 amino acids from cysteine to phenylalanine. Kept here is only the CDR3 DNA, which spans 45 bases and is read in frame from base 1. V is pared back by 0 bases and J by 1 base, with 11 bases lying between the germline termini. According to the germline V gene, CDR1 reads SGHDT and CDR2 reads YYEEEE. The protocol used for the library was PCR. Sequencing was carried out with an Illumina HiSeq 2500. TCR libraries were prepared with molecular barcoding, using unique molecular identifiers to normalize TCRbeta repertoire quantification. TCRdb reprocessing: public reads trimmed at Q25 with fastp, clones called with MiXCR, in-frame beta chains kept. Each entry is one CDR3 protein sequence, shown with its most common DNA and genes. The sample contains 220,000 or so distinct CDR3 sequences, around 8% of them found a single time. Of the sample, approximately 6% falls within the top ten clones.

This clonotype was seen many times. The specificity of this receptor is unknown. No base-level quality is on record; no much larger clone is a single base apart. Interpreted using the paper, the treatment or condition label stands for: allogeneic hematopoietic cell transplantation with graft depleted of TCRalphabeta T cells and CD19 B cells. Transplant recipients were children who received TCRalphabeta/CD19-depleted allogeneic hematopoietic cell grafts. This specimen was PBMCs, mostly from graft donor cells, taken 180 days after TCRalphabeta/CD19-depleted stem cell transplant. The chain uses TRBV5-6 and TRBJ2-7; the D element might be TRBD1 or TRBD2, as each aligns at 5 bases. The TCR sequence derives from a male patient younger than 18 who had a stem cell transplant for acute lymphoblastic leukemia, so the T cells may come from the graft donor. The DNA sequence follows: TGTGCCAGCAGCTTGGAGGGACGGCCTTCCTACGAGCAGTACTTC. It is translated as CASSLEGRPSYEQYF.